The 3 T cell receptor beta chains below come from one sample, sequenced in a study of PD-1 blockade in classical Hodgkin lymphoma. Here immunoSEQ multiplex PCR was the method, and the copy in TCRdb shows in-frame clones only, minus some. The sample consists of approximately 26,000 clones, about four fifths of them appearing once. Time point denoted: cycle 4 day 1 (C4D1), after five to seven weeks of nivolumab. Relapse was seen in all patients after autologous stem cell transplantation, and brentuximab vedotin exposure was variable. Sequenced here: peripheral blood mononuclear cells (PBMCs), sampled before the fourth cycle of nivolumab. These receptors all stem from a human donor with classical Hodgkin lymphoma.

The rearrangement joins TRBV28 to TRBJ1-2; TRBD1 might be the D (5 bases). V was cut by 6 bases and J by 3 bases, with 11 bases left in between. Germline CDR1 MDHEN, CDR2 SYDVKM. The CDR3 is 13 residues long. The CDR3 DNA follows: TGTGCCAGCAGGGGGGAAGCATACTATGGCTACACCTTC. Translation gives CASRGEAYYGYTF.

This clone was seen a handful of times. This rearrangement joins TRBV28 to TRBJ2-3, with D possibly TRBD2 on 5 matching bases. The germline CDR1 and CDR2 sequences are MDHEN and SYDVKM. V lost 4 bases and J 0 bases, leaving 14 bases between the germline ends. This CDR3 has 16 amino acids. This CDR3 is CASSSVGLASTDTQYF. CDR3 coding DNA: TGTGCCAGCAGTTCAGTAGGGCTAGCTAGCACAGATACGCAGTATTTT.

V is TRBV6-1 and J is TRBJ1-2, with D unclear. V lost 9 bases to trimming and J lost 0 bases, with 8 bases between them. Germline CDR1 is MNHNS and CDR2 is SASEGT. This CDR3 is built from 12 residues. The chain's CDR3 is CASRRANYGYTF. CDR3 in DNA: TGTGCCAGTCGCCGGGCTAACTATGGCTACACCTTC.